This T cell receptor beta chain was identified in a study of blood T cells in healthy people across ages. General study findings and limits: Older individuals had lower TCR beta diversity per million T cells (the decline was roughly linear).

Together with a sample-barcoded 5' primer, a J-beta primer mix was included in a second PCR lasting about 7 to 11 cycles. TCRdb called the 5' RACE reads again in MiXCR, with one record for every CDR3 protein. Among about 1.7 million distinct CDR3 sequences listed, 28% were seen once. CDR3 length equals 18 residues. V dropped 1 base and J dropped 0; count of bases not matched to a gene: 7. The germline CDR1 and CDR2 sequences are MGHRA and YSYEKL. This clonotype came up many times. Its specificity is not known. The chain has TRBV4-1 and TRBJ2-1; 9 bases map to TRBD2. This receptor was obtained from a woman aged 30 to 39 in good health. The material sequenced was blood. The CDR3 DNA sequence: TGCGCCAGCAGCCAAGTGGCTCTAGCGGGGAGCTCCTACAATGAGCAGTTCTTC. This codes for CASSQVALAGSSYNEQFF.